This paragraph covers one T cell receptor beta chain sequence. This clonotype has at least ten counts. It lacks a known antigen. The input lacks base qualities; no much larger clone sits a single base away. The time point label, read with the paper, signifies: day 60 (about 2 months) after transplantation. The treatment or condition label here, explained by the study, means: allogeneic hematopoietic cell transplantation with graft depleted of TCRalphabeta T cells and CD19 B cells. The children who served as transplant recipients had been given grafts of TCRalphabeta/CD19-depleted allogeneic hematopoietic cells. The library was built by means of PCR. Instrument on record: Illumina HiSeq 2500. To normalize quantification of the TCRbeta repertoire, the TCR libraries were built with molecular barcoding that relied on unique molecular identifiers. TCRdb reprocessed the public reads (quality trimming at Q25 with fastp, clone calling with MiXCR) and kept in-frame beta chains. CDR3 protein sequences are deduplicated, and each keeps its most common genes and DNA. The sample table lists roughly 30,000 distinct CDR3 sequences, around 7% of them with a count of one. 27% of the sample belongs to the ten largest clones.

These data are taken from a study of T-cell reconstitution after alpha-beta-depleted transplantation in children (dated by TCRdb to 2015 to 2016). Context from the whole study: The study quantitatively tracked T-cell immune reconstitution after TCRalphabeta/CD19-depleted allogeneic hematopoietic cell transplantation in children using TCR repertoire profiling.

What the work shows at the level of the full study, not this receptor alone: Over subsequent months, a decline in hyperexpanded clone frequencies was noted, and after one year, T-cell counts and TCRbeta diversity were mostly ascribed to newly produced T cells. The apparently early alphabetaT-cell count recovery about two months after transplant was reportedly dependent on only several hundred rapidly expanded clones derived from non-depleted graft cells. The high TCRbeta diversity at day 60 in some patients was ascribed to recipient T cells and intrathymic progenitors that had survived conditioning.

Sample: peripheral blood, taken 60 days after TCRalphabeta/CD19-depleted stem cell transplant. The source is a child in the first two years of life who had a stem cell transplant for acute myeloid leukemia, so the T cells may come from the graft donor.

The CDR3 has the sequence CASSVATGSGGPLQETQYF. The DNA sequence reads TGTGCCAGCAGCGTAGCTACGGGGAGCGGGGGGCCCCTCCAAGAGACCCAGTACTTC. The receptor chain draws on TRBV9 and TRBJ2-5; 9 central nucleotides agree with TRBD2. The CDR3 contains 19 residues, cysteine and phenylalanine counted. Only the CDR3 DNA is retained, 57 bases long and in frame from the first base. V is trimmed back by 0 bases and J by 1 base, and the junction contains 13 bases that no gene match accounts for. CDR1 and CDR2, per the germline V gene, are SGDLS and YYNGEE.